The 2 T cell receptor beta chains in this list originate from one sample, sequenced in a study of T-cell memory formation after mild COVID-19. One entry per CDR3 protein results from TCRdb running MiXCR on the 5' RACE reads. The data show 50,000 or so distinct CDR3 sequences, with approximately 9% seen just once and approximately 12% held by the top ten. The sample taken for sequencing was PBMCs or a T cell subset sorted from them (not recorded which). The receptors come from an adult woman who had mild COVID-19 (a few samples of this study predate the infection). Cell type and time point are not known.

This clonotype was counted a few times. The chain's CDR3 is CASSPGTGGFYNEQFF. CDR3 bases: TGTGCCAGCAGCCCCGGGACAGGGGGCTTCTACAATGAGCAGTTCTTC. This chain connects TRBV5-5 to TRBJ2-1; TRBD1 matches 12 bases. The CDR3 loop spans 16 amino acids. CDR1 and CDR2 from the germline V gene are SGHKS and YYEKEE (reference sequence). Trimming took 4 bases from V and 3 from J; bases not matched to a gene: 5.

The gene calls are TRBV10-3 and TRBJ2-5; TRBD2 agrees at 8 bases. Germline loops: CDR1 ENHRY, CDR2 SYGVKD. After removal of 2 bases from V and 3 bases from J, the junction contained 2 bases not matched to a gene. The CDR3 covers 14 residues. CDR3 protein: CAISEPTSEETQYF. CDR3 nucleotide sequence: TGTGCCATCAGTGAGCCGACTAGCGAAGAGACCCAGTACTTC.